The clone carrying this T cell receptor beta chain appeared a few times. The entry originates in a study of blood T cell repertoires in COVID-19. Looking at the study overall: The analysed material was cDNA or gDNA that came from T cells, B-cell-depleted T cells, or PBMCs.

Per the original methods: Amplification with reference gene primers provided the estimates of nucleated cell counts. TCRdb keeps only in-frame clones here, not all; method: immunoSEQ multiplex PCR. V and J calls and clone size are those listed in that table; D and trimming were worked out from the DNA. The sample lists 150,000 to 250,000 clones, almost 85% occurring once. Sequences were obtained from peripheral blood. The receptor was isolated from a human donor with acute or convalescent COVID-19. The donor label of this sample is uncertain.

CDR3 amino acids: CASSPRTSFYNEQFF. As DNA, the CDR3 is TGTGCCAGCTCACCGAGGACTAGCTTCTACAATGAGCAGTTCTTC. J is TRBJ2-1 and V is TRBV18; TRBD2 aligns across 8 bases. The germline CDR1 and CDR2 sequences are KGHSH and LQKENI. J gave up 3 bases and V 3 bases, and 4 bases lay outside the gene matches. This CDR3 has 15 residues.